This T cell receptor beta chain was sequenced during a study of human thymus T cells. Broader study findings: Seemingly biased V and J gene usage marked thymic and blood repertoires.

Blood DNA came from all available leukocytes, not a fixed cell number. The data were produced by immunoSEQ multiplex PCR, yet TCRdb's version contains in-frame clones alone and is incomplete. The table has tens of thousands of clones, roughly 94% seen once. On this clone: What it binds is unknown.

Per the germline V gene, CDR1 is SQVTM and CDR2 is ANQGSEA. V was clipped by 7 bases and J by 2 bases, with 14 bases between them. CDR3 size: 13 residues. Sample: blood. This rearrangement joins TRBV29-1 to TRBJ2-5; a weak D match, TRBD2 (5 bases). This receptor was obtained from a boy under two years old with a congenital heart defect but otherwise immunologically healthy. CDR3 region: CSARRGIQETQYF. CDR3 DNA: TGCAGCGCCCGTCGGGGAATTCAAGAGACCCAGTACTTC.